The sequence of this TCR beta chain was determined in a study of brain T cells in children with intractable seizures. The CDR3 covers 15 residues. After removal of 1 base from V and 3 bases from J, the junction contained 0 bases not matched to a gene. Germline V lookup: CDR1 LGHNT, CDR2 FRNRAP. The data were produced by immunoSEQ multiplex PCR, yet TCRdb's version contains in-frame clones alone and is incomplete. Of some 80,000 clones listed, under 95% are singletons. Sequencing was limited to surgery cases with top T cell transcript signatures in brain tissue. Pre-surgery treatment included at least one anti-epileptic drug. In regard to this clone: What it binds is unknown.

Points from the study as a whole: Viral specificity was inferred only from CDR3 similarity; HCMV serostatus was unknown.

The gene calls are TRBV12-5 and TRBJ2-3; TRBD2 aligns across 11 bases. The input for sequencing was peripheral blood, taken at surgery. This sequence was found in a girl aged 2 to 10 with Rasmussen encephalitis and intractable seizures. In DNA, the CDR3 is TGTGCTAGTGGTTTGGGACTAGCGGGAACAGATACGCAGTATTTT. It is translated as CASGLGLAGTDTQYF.